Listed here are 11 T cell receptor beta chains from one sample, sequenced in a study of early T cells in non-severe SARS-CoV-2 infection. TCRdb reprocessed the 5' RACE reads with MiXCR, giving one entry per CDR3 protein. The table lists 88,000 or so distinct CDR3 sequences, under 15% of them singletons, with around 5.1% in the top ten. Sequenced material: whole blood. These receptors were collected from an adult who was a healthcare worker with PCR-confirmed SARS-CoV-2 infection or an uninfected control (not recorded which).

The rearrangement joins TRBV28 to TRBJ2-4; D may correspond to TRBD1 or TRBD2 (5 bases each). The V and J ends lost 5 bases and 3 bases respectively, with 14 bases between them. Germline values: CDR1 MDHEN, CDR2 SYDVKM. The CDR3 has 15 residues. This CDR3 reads CASSRLLGDKNIQYF. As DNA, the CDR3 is TGTGCCAGCAGTCGACTATTGGGGGACAAAAACATTCAGTACTTC.

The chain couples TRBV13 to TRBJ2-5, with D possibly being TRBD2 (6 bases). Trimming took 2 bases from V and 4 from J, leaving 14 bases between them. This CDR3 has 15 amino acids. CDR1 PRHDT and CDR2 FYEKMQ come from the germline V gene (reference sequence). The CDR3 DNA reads TGTGCCAGCAGCTTAAGTGCGGGATACGGAGAGACCCAGTACTTC. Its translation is CASSLSAGYGETQYF.

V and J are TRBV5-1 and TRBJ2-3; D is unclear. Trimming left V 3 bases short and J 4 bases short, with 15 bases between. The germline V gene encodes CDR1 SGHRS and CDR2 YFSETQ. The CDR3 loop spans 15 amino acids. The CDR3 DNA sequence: TGCGCCAGCAGCTACGGTTCGGCTTCGGCAGATACGCAGTATTTT. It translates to CASSYGSASADTQYF. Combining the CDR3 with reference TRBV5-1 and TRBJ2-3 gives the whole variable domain KAGVTQTPRYLIKTRGQQVTLSCSPISGHRSVSWYQQTPGQGLQFLFEYFSETQRNKGNFPGRFSGRQFSNSRSEMNVSTLELGDSALYLCASSYGSASADTQYFGPGTRLTVL.

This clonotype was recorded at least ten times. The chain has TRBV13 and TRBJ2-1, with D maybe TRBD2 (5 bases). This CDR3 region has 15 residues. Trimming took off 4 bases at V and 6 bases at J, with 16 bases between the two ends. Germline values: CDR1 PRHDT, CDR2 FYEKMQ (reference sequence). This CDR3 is CASSSRLIGLNEQFF. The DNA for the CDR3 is TGTGCCAGCAGCTCCAGACTAATCGGTCTCAATGAGCAGTTCTTC.

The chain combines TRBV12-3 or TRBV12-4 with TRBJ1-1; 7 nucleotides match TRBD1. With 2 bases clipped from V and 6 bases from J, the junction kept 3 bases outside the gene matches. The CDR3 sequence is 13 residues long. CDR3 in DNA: TGTGCCAGCAGTTTAAATACAGGGGCTGAAGCTTTCTTT. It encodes CASSLNTGAEAFF.

The CDR3 DNA follows: TGTGCCGGGCTGGTAGGAGGTAATGAAAAACTGTTTTTT. Translating it yields CAGLVGGNEKLFF. The chain carries TRBV30 and TRBJ1-4; no firm D call. In germline, CDR1 is GTSNPN, CDR2 SVGIG (reference sequence). The CDR3 length is 13 residues. V was cut by 8 bases and J by 4 bases, with 14 bases left in between.

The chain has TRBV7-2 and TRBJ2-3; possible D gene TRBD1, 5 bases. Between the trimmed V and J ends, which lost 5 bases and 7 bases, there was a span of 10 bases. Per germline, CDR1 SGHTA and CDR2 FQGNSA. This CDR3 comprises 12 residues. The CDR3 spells CASSRDSYTQYF. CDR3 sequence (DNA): TGTGCCAGCAGCCGCGACAGTTATACGCAGTATTTT. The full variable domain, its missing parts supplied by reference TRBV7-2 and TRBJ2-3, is GAGVSQSPSNKVTEKGKDVELRCDPISGHTALYWYRQSLGQGLEFLIYFQGNSAPDKSGLPSDRFSAERTGGSVSTLTIQRTQQEDSAVYLCASSRDSYTQYFGPGTRLTVL.

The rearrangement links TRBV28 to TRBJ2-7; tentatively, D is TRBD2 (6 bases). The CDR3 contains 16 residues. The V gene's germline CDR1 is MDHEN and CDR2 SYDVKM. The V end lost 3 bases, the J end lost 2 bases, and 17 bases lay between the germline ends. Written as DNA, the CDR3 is TGTGCCAGCAGTTTTGGGGCTGGGCGGGATACCTACGAGCAGTACTTC. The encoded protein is CASSFGAGRDTYEQYF.

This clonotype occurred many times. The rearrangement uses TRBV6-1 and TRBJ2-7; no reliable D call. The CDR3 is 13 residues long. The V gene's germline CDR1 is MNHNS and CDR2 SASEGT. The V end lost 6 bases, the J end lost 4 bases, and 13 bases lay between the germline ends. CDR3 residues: CASRRTKNYEQYF. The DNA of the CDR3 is TGTGCCAGCAGACGGACGAAAAATTACGAGCAGTACTTC.

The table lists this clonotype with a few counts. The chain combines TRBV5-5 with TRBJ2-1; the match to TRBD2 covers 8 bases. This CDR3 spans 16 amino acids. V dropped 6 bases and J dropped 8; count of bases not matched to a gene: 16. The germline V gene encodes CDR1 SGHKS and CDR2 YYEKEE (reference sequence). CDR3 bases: TGTGCCAGCAACCTTTTTTCCGGGACTAGGATCGATGAGCAGTTCTTC. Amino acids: CASNLFSGTRIDEQFF.

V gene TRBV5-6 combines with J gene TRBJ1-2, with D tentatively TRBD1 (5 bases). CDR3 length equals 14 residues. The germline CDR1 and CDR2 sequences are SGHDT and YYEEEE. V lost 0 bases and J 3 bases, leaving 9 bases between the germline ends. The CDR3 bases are TGTGCCAGCAGCTTGGTGGGGGTTGACTATGGCTACACCTTC. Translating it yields CASSLVGVDYGYTF.